Listed below are T cell receptor beta chains from one sample, sequenced in a study of blood T cell repertoires in COVID-19. Sequencing used immunoSEQ multiplex PCR; TCRdb keeps in-frame clones, though not all of them. The repertoire holds about 88,000 clones, with 75% to 90% as singletons. Sample: peripheral blood. The receptor source for this set is an older man with acute or convalescent COVID-19. Both conserved end residues are part of each CDR3. D genes are given only for firm matches. The size field is filled for only some rows; it gives once, few, many or a size class.

.	TRBV20-1	.	TRBJ2-3	TGCAGTGCGCCCACAAAAGATACGCAGTATTTT	CSAPTKDTQYF
.	TRBV6-4	.	TRBJ1-1	TGTGCCAGCAGGGAGACAGGGAACACTGAAGCTTTCTTT	CASRETGNTEAFF
.	TRBV21-1	.	TRBJ2-3	TGTGCCAGCATCGCGACTAGCGGGCCACCTAGCACAGATACGCAGTATTTT	CASIATSGPPSTDTQYF
.	TRBV4-1	.	TRBJ1-1	TGCGCCAGCAGCCAACCCTCGACAGGGAACACTGAAGCTTTCTTT	CASSQPSTGNTEAFF
.	TRBV2	.	TRBJ2-5	TGTGCCAGCGGGGGCCAGTCCAAAGAGACCCAGTACTTC	CASGGQSKETQYF
TRBD1	TRBV5-6	.	TRBJ1-2	TGTGCCAGCAGCCCAAGGACAGGGGGCGCGGATGGCTACACCTTC	CASSPRTGGADGYTF
TRBD2	TRBV7-6	.	TRBJ2-4	TGTGCCAGCAGCTTAGGGTCCGGGGGGGGAGCCAAAAACATTCAGTACTTC	CASSLGSGGGAKNIQYF
TRBD2	TRBV5-6	once	TRBJ2-5	TGTGCCAGCAGCTTGATCGCGGGAGTGGAGACCCAGTACTTC	CASSLIAGVETQYF
.	TRBV18	.	TRBJ2-1	TGTGCCAGCTCACCACTAGTGGGTAGCGGTTACAATGAGCAGTTCTTC	CASSPLVGSGYNEQFF
.	TRBV4-1	.	TRBJ2-7	TGCGCCAGCAGCCAAAGCCAGGGGGGAAGCTCCTACGAGCAGTACTTC	CASSQSQGGSSYEQYF
TRBD2	TRBV6-5	.	TRBJ2-2	TGTGCCAGCAGTTACGCGGGGGGGAACGGGGAGCTGTTTTTT	CASSYAGGNGELFF
TRBD1	TRBV10-2	.	TRBJ1-4	TGCGCCAGCAGACCGGGACAGGGGGCTAATAATGAAAAACTGTTTTTT	CASRPGQGANNEKLFF
TRBD1	TRBV7-9	.	TRBJ1-4	TGTGCCAGCAGCCAGGGACAGGGAAATGAAAAACTGTTTTTT	CASSQGQGNEKLFF
TRBD2	TRBV19	.	TRBJ2-5	TGTGCCAGTAGTCGACTAGCGGGAAAAGAGACCCAGTACTTC	CASSRLAGKETQYF
.	TRBV28	.	TRBJ1-4	TGTGCCAGCAGCGCTTCGGGAGGCGACGAAAAACTGTTTTTT	CASSASGGDEKLFF
.	TRBV3-1/TRBV3-2	once	TRBJ1-2	TGTGCCAGCAGCCATGCCCCGTCTCTTGAGGGCTACACCTTC	CASSHAPSLEGYTF
.	TRBV7-8	.	TRBJ1-5	TGTGCCAGCACCCTTTCCCCAGATCAGCCCCAGCATTTT	CASTLSPDQPQHF
.	TRBV11-2	.	TRBJ1-3	TGTGCCAGCAGCTTAGAATCAGGGCTACTTGGAAACACCATATATTTT	CASSLESGLLGNTIYF
TRBD1	TRBV18	.	TRBJ1-1	TGTGCCAGCTCACCCGAGACAGGGATTAACACTGAAGCTTTCTTT	CASSPETGINTEAFF
.	TRBV7-2	.	TRBJ1-1	TGTGCCAGCAGCTTAATCCAGGGAGCTTTCTTT	CASSLIQGAFF
.	TRBV11-2	.	TRBJ2-1	TGTGCCAGCAGCTTAGAGCTACAGGTCTACAATGAGCAGTTCTTC	CASSLELQVYNEQFF
TRBD1	TRBV19	few	TRBJ2-5	TGTGCCAGTAGTATGGCAGGGGGCTGGGAGACCCAGTACTTC	CASSMAGGWETQYF
TRBD2	TRBV19	.	TRBJ2-3	TGTGCCAGTAGTGATCGCGGGGGGGCCTCAGATACGCAGTATTTT	CASSDRGGASDTQYF
.	TRBV10-2	.	TRBJ1-6	TGCGCCAGCACTGGAGCAGATAATAATTCACCCCTCCACTTT	CASTGADNNSPLHF
.	TRBV28	.	TRBJ1-1	TGTGCCAGCAGTTTATGGCAACAGGGAACTGAAGCTTTCTTT	CASSLWQQGTEAFF
.	TRBV7-2	.	TRBJ1-6	TGTGCCAGCAGCTGGAGGAAGATAAAATCACCCCTCCACTTT	CASSWRKIKSPLHF
TRBD1	TRBV27	.	TRBJ1-1	TGTGCCAGCAGTCTCGGGGACAGGGGTGGTACTGAAGCTTTCTTT	CASSLGDRGGTEAFF
TRBD1	TRBV29-1	.	TRBJ1-4	TGCAGCGCCGACGGTGGGACAGGAAAACTGTTTTTT	CSADGGTGKLFF
.	TRBV6-6	.	TRBJ1-3	TGTGCCAGCAGAACGATGATGGGTGGAGGGCGAAACACCATATATTTT	CASRTMMGGGRNTIYF
.	TRBV7-9	.	TRBJ1-5	TGTGCCAGCAGGCCGTGGGAGGGTCAGCCCCAGCATTTT	CASRPWEGQPQHF
.	TRBV28	.	TRBJ2-1	TGTGCCAGCTGCTTAGTTGGACTGACGGCTGATGAGCAGTTCTTC	CASCLVGLTADEQFF
.	TRBV9	.	TRBJ2-2	TGTGCCAGCAGCGTATATTATGCGGGTTGGAACACCGGGGAGCTGTTTTTT	CASSVYYAGWNTGELFF
.	TRBV7-9	.	TRBJ2-3	TGTGCCAGCAGCCCTACCGAGGCGGGGGCCAGGGATACGCAGTATTTT	CASSPTEAGARDTQYF
.	TRBV5-1	.	TRBJ2-1	TGCGCCAGCAGCTGGCGACAGAAAAGCTCCTACAATGAGCAGTTCTTC	CASSWRQKSSYNEQFF
.	TRBV6-5	.	TRBJ2-7	TGTGCCAGCAGTTACGGGGCAGGGGCGGGTTTGGGCGAGCAGTACTTC	CASSYGAGAGLGEQYF
.	TRBV7-8	few	TRBJ1-5	TGTGCCAGCAGCCCAGGAGGTTGGGGATCAAGCAATCAGCCCCAGCATTTT	CASSPGGWGSSNQPQHF
.	TRBV10-3	once	TRBJ1-1	TGTGCCATCAGCCAGACACACATGAACACTGAAGCTTTCTTT	CAISQTHMNTEAFF
TRBD2	TRBV6-5	.	TRBJ2-7	TGTGCCAGCAGTTACAGGCGGGAGGGGACCTACGAGCAGTACTTC	CASSYRREGTYEQYF
.	TRBV19	.	TRBJ1-1	TGTGCCAGTAGTCCCCAGGTGGGGGCCCGAAACACTGAAGCTTTCTTT	CASSPQVGARNTEAFF
TRBD1	TRBV9	.	TRBJ2-7	TGTGCCAGCAGCGTAGAGGGACAGGGGTTCTACGAGCAGTACTTC	CASSVEGQGFYEQYF
.	TRBV5-5	once	TRBJ1-4	TGTGCCAGCAGCTTGGCGTCCTTGATAGATGAAAAACTGTTTTTT	CASSLASLIDEKLFF
.	TRBV15	.	TRBJ1-2	TGTGCCACCAGCAGAGCCAGGACAGTTAACTATGGCTACACCTTC	CATSRARTVNYGYTF
.	TRBV9	few	TRBJ1-1	TGTGCCAGCAGCGCCCTAGGGGAGGGGTACACTGAAGCTTTCTTT	CASSALGEGYTEAFF
TRBD1	TRBV25-1	once	TRBJ1-2	TGTGCCAGCAGTGCCGGGGACAGTGGCTACACCTTC	CASSAGDSGYTF
TRBD1	TRBV7-2	.	TRBJ2-1	TGTGCCAGCAGCTTTGGCGGGTACAGAGGACAGGATGAGCAGTTCTTC	CASSFGGYRGQDEQFF
.	TRBV7-7	once	TRBJ2-3	TGTGCTAGCAGCCCCACGTCCCGGGGGGCTGAAGATACGCAGTATTTT	CASSPTSRGAEDTQYF
.	TRBV27	.	TRBJ1-2	TGTGCCAGCCGGTCGGTGGGGGCCGAGGGCGGCTACACCTTC	CASRSVGAEGGYTF
.	TRBV28	.	TRBJ2-1	TGTGCCACGGGGAGCGGGCCCTACAATGAGCAGTTCTTC	CATGSGPYNEQFF
TRBD2	TRBV6-4	.	TRBJ2-5	TGTGCCACCCCGACTAGCGGGAAAGGAAAAGAGACCCAGTACTTC	CATPTSGKGKETQYF
TRBD2	TRBV6-5	.	TRBJ2-2	TGTGCCAGCAGTTTAGCGGGAGGGCTGACCACCGGGGAGCTGTTTTTT	CASSLAGGLTTGELFF
.	TRBV7-2	.	TRBJ1-5	TGTGCCAGCAGCTTAAGGCCCCCTCAGGGAGGGGGTCAGCCCCAGCATTTT	CASSLRPPQGGGQPQHF
TRBD1	TRBV7-9	.	TRBJ2-6	TGTGCCAGCAGCTACGGGACAGGGGGCACCTCTGGGGCCAACGTCCTGACTTTC	CASSYGTGGTSGANVLTF
.	TRBV19	.	TRBJ1-4	TGTGCCAGTAGTATTCTCACTCTTCCTGCAACTAATGAAAAACTGTTTTTT	CASSILTLPATNEKLFF
.	TRBV10-3	few	TRBJ1-2	TGTGCCATCAGTACAGGTAGTTATGGCTACACCTTC	CAISTGSYGYTF
TRBD1	TRBV9	.	TRBJ2-5	TGTGCCAGCAACCCGGGACAGGGTCTGTCGGAGACCCAGTACTTC	CASNPGQGLSETQYF